The T cell receptor beta chain under discussion was sequenced for a study of T cell responses to AZD1222 COVID-19 vaccine. Study-wide points: Baseline serostatus was positive in only six AZD1222 recipients.

J lost 2 bases, V lost 0 bases, and 6 bases had no gene match. This CDR3 spans 16 amino acids. Looked up from germline, CDR1 is SGHNT and CDR2 is YYREEE (reference sequence). Worth noting for this clone: Antigen unknown.

Data came from immunoSEQ multiplex PCR; TCRdb stores just in-frame clones and leaves some out. The data contain about 93,000 clones, 75% to 90% of them singletons. The chain joins TRBV5-4 to TRBJ1-2; 8 bases agree with TRBD1. Sequenced material: peripheral blood, taken 28 days after the second AZD1222 dose. The source is an adult who received the AZD1222 COVID-19 vaccine. The CDR3 protein is CASSLGSGQGNYGYTF. The CDR3 coding sequence is TGTGCCAGCAGCTTGGGGAGCGGACAGGGAAACTATGGCTACACCTTC.